The 2 T cell receptor beta chains presented below share a single source sample, sequenced in a study of molecular identifiers for immune sequencing clone quantification. TCRdb used MiXCR to reprocess the PCR reads, holding one entry per CDR3 protein. The data show approximately 550,000 distinct CDR3 sequences, about a quarter seen once. The material sequenced was naive CD8+ T cells from blood, with Jurkat cell RNA spiked in. Noted subset: FACS-sorted CD8+CD4-CCR7+CD45RA+ naive T cells. These receptors came from a human donor in good health. Some libraries in this study had Jurkat cell RNA spiked in.

The chain employs TRBV9 and TRBJ1-2; D unresolved. The ends were cut back, 6 bases at V and 4 bases at J, with 13 bases in the middle. The CDR3 is 13 residues long. Germline-derived CDR1 and CDR2 are SGDLS and YYNGEE. CDR3 sequence reads: CASNPTGTYGYTF. CDR3 nucleotide sequence: TGTGCCAGCAACCCGACCGGTACCTATGGCTACACCTTC.

In this sample, this clonotype turned up many times. The chain uses TRBV28 and TRBJ2-7, with no clear D. V was pared by 10 bases and J by 6 bases, with 13 bases between. Per germline, CDR1 MDHEN and CDR2 SYDVKM. The CDR3 consists of 11 residues. CDR3 loop: CATTGSGEQYF. In DNA form, the CDR3 reads TGTGCCACTACGGGTTCTGGCGAGCAGTACTTC. The whole variable domain, remainder taken from reference TRBV28 and TRBJ2-7, is DVKVTQSSRYLVKRTGEKVFLECVQDMDHENMFWYRQDPGLGLRLIYFSYDVKMKEKGDIPEGYSVSREKKERFSLILESASTNQTSMYLCATTGSGEQYFGPGTRLTVT.